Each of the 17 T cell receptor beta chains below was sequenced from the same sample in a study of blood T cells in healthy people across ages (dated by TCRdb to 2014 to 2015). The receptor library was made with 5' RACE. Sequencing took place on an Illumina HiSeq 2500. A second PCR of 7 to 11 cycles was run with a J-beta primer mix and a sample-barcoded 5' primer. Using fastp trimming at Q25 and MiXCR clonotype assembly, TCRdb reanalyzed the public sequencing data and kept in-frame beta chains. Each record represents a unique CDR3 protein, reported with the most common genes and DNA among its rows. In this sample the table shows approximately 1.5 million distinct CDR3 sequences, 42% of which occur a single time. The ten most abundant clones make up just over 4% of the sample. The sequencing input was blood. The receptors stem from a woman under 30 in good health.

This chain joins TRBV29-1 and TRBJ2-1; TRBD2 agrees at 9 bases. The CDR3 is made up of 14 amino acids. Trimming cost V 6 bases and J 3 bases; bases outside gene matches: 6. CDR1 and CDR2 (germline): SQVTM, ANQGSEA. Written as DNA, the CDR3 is TGCAGCGTGAGGGGCGGGGGGGTCTACAATGAGCAGTTCTTC. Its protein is CSVRGGGVYNEQFF.

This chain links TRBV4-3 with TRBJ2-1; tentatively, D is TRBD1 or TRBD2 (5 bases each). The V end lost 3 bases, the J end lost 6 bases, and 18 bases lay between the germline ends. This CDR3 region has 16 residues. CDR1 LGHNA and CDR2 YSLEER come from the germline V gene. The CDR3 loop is CASSHGAQRVGNEQFF. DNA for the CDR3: TGCGCCAGCAGCCACGGGGCCCAGCGTGTAGGCAATGAGCAGTTCTTC.

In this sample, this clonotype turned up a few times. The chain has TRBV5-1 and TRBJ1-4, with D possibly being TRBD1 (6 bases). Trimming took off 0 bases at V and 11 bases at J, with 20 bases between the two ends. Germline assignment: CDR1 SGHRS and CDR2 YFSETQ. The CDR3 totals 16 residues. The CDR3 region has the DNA TGCGCCAGCAGCTTGGCTGGGGGCAGTGGAATGGGGAAACTGTTTTTT. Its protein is CASSLAGGSGMGKLFF. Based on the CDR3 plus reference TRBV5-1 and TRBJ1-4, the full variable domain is KAGVTQTPRYLIKTRGQQVTLSCSPISGHRSVSWYQQTPGQGLQFLFEYFSETQRNKGNFPGRFSGRQFSNSRSEMNVSTLELGDSALYLCASSLAGGSGMGKLFFGSGTQLSVL.

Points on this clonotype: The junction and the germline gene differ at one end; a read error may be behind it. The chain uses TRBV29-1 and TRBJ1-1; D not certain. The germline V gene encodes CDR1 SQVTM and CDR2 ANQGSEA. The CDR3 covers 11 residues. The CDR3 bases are TGCCGCGTTGAAGAAGGGATCCAAGCTTTCTTT. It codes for CRVEEGIQAFF.

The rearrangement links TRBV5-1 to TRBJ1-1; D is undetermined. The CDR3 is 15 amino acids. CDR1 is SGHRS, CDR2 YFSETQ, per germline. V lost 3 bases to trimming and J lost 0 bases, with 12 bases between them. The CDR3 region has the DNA TGCGCCAGCAGCTCATTGGAGGGTATGAACACTGAAGCTTTCTTT. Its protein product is CASSSLEGMNTEAFF.

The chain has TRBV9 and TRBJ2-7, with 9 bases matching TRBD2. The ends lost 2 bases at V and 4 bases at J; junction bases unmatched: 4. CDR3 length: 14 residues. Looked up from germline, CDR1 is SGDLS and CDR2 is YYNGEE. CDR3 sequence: CASSVSSGAYEQYF. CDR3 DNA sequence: TGTGCCAGCAGCGTGTCTAGCGGGGCTTACGAGCAGTACTTC.

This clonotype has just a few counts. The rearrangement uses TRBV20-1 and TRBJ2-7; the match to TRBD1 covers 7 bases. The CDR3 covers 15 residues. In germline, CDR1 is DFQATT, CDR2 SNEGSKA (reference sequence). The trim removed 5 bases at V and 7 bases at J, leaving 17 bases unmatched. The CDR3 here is CSASAVGTAYNEQYF. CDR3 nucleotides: TGCAGTGCTTCGGCCGTCGGGACAGCTTACAATGAGCAGTACTTC.

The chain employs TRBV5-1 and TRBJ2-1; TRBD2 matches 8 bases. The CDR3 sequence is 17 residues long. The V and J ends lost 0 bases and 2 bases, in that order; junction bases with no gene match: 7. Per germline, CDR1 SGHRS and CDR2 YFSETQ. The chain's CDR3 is CASSLAGAAGAYNEQFF. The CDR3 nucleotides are TGCGCCAGCAGCTTGGCCGGGGCAGCGGGGGCCTACAATGAGCAGTTCTTC.

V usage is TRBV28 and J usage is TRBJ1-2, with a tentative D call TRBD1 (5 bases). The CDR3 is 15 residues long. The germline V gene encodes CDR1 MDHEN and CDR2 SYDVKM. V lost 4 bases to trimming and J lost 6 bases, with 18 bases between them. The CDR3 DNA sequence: TGTGCCAGCAGTTCCGACTACAGGAGGGTAGATGGCTACACCTTC. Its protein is CASSSDYRRVDGYTF.

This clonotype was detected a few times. CDR3 coding DNA: TGTGCCACCAGCAGAGGGTCGGGGCAGCCCCAGCATTTT. Protein product: CATSRGSGQPQHF. J is TRBJ1-5 and V is TRBV24-1; D gene ambiguous. This CDR3 contains 13 residues. Trimming pared 7 bases from V and 7 bases from J, leaving 13 bases between. CDR1 is KGHDR and CDR2 is SFDVKD in the germline V gene.

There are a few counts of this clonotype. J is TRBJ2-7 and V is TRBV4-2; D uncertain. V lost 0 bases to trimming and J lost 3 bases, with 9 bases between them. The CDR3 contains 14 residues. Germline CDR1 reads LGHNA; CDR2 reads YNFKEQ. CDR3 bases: TGTGCCAGCAGCCAAGATAAAGGCCTCTACGAGCAGTACTTC. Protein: CASSQDKGLYEQYF.

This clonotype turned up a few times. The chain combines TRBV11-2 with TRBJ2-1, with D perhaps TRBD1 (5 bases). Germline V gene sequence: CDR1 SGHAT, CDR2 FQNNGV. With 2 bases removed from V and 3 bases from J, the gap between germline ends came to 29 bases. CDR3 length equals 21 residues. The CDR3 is CASSLRISSAGPFSNYNEQFF. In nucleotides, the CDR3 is TGTGCCAGCAGCTTAAGGATTTCGTCTGCAGGGCCCTTTTCAAACTACAATGAGCAGTTCTTC.

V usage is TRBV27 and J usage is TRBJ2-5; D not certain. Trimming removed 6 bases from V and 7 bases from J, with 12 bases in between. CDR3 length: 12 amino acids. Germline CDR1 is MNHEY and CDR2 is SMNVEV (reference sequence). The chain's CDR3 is CASSPYPGTQYF. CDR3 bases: TGTGCCAGCAGCCCCTACCCAGGGACCCAGTACTTC.

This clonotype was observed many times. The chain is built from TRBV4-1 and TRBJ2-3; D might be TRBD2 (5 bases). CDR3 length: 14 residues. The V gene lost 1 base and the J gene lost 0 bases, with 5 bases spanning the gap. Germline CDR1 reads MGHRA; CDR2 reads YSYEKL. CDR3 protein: CASSQGLSTDTQYF. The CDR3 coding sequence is TGCGCCAGCAGCCAAGGACTAAGCACAGATACGCAGTATTTT.

In DNA, the CDR3 is TGTGCCAGCAGCTTAAATCCTCTAGCGGGGGAGTCCAAAAACATTCAGTACTTC. This codes for CASSLNPLAGESKNIQYF. V usage is TRBV7-8 and J usage is TRBJ2-4, with TRBD2 matching 10 bases. The germline CDR1 and CDR2 sequences are SGHVS and FQNEAQ. CDR3 length: 18 amino acids. Trimming removed 2 bases from V and 2 bases from J; junction bases left unmatched: 9.

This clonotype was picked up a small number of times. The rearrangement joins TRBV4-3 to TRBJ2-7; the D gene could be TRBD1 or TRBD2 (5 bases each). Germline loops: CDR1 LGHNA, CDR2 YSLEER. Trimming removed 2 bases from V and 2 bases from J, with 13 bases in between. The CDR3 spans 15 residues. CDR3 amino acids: CASSQLQGPTYEQYF. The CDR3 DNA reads TGCGCCAGCAGCCAACTTCAGGGACCGACCTACGAGCAGTACTTC.

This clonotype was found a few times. CDR3 nucleotides: TGTGCCAGCAACGAAGAGGGGTCCTACAATGAGCAGTTCTTC. Protein: CASNEEGSYNEQFF. V and J are TRBV9 and TRBJ2-1; D may correspond to TRBD1 or TRBD2 (5 bases each). Germline CDR1 and CDR2: SGDLS and YYNGEE. Trimming shortened V by 6 bases and J by 1 base, and 11 bases separated the two germline ends. The CDR3 extends over 14 amino acids.